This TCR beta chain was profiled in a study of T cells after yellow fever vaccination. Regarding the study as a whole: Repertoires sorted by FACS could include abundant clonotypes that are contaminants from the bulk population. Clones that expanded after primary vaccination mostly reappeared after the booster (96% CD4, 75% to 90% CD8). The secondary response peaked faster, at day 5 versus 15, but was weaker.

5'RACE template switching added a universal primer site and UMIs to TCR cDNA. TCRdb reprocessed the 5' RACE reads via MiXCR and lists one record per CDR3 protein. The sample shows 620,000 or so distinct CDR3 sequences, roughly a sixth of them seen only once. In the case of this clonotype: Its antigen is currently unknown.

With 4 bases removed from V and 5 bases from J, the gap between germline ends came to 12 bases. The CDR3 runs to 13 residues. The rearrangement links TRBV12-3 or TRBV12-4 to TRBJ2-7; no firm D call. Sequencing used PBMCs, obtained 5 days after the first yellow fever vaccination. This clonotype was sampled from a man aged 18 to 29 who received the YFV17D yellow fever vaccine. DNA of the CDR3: TGTGCCAGCAGTTCAAGCTGGGTTAACGAGCAGTACTTC. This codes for CASSSSWVNEQYF.